These T cell receptor beta chains were read from a single sample in a study of spatial heterogeneity in lung cancer. TCRdb reprocessed the 5' RACE reads with MiXCR, giving one entry per CDR3 protein. The sample holds around 20,000 distinct CDR3 sequences, over 2.5% seen once. This material consisted of lung tumor tissue, taken at surgery. The receptors here all came from a male donor with early-stage non-small cell lung cancer. Both conserved end residues are trimmed from each CDR3. Sizes are listed as once, few, many or a size class.

TRBV3-1	many	TRBJ1-2	ASSRENYGYT
TRBV6-2/TRBV6-3	many	TRBJ2-1	ASSRNPAYNEQF
TRBV10-3	many	TRBJ2-7	AISESVTNYEQY
TRBV2	many	TRBJ2-3	ASREGMDTQY
TRBV2	many	TRBJ1-3	ASIPGVSGNTIY
TRBV4-1	many	TRBJ2-2	ASSQDWANTGELF
TRBV9	many	TRBJ2-3	ASSTGTPSSGTQY
TRBV7-2	many	TRBJ2-3	ASSFDTDTQY
TRBV3-1	many	TRBJ2-7	ASSQAAAGAYEQY
TRBV28	many	TRBJ2-7	ASSFGVYEQY
TRBV12-5	many	TRBJ2-1	ASGLDNEQF
TRBV5-1	medium-sized	TRBJ2-7	ASSMSGTLNEQY
TRBV6-2/TRBV6-3	many	TRBJ2-1	ASWTSYNEQF